Listed below are T cell receptor beta chains from one sample, sequenced in a study of blood T cells in healthy people across ages. A single record per CDR3 protein comes from TCRdb applying MiXCR to the 5' RACE reads. This table has 700,000 to 1,000,000 distinct CDR3 sequences, roughly 44% appearing once. Source material: blood. Receptor source: a man in his 60s in good health. The CDR3 runs from the conserved cysteine through the conserved F or W. The order of the fields is CDR3 DNA, CDR3 protein, clone size, V gene, CDR3 length, D gene, J gene. A D gene is named only where the DNA matches it firmly. Where a row states a size, it is once, few, many or the class of an expanded clone; other rows omit it.

DNA: TGTGCCAGTAGTATAGGGGTCCGCTACGAGCAGTACTTC
CDR3: CASSIGVRYEQYF
size: .
V: TRBV19
length: 13
D: .
J: TRBJ2-7

DNA: TGTGCCAGCAGCTTACACTCTGCTACTAGCGTGAACTACGAGCAGTACTTC
CDR3: CASSLHSATSVNYEQYF
size: .
V: TRBV7-3
length: 17
D: TRBD2
J: TRBJ2-7

DNA: TGTGCCAGCAGCGCCGACAGGACTGAGCAGTACTTC
CDR3: CASSADRTEQYF
size: few
V: TRBV7-2
length: 12
D: .
J: TRBJ2-7

DNA: TGTGCCAGCAGCTTAACCCGACAGGTTCAAGAGACCCAGTACTTC
CDR3: CASSLTRQVQETQYF
size: .
V: TRBV7-7
length: 15
D: .
J: TRBJ2-5

DNA: TGTGCCAGCAGCACATATACGGGGGAATGGGATGGCTACACCTTC
CDR3: CASSTYTGEWDGYTF
size: .
V: TRBV7-2
length: 15
D: .
J: TRBJ1-2

DNA: TGCAGTGCTAGAACGGGACAAGATTACTCACCCCCCCACTTT
CDR3: CSARTGQDYSPPHF
size: .
V: TRBV20-1
length: 14
D: .
J: TRBJ1-6

DNA: TGTGCCAGCAGCCGTGTGGCGGCCAGTAATTCACCCCTCCACTTT
CDR3: CASSRVAASNSPLHF
size: .
V: TRBV14
length: 15
D: .
J: TRBJ1-6

DNA: TGTGCCAGCAGCTTAGTGGGCCCCCGGTCGGAGACCCAGTACTTC
CDR3: CASSLVGPRSETQYF
size: few
V: TRBV7-2
length: 15
D: .
J: TRBJ2-5

DNA: TGTGCCATCAGTATAAACAGGGACCAGCCCCAGCATTTT
CDR3: CAISINRDQPQHF
size: .
V: TRBV10-3
length: 13
D: .
J: TRBJ1-5

DNA: TGTGCCAGCAAACGCCAGGAAAGGAGCTATGGCTACACCTTC
CDR3: CASKRQERSYGYTF
size: .
V: TRBV27
length: 14
D: .
J: TRBJ1-2

DNA: TGTGCCAGCAGTTGGCCTCAGGGGACAACTAATGAAAAACTGTTTTTT
CDR3: CASSWPQGTTNEKLFF
size: .
V: TRBV6-1
length: 16
D: .
J: TRBJ1-4

DNA: TGTGCCAGCAGCGTAGGGCAGGGGTCTTACTACGAGCAGTACTTC
CDR3: CASSVGQGSYYEQYF
size: few
V: TRBV9
length: 15
D: .
J: TRBJ2-7

DNA: TGTGCCAGCGAAGTCGGACTAGCGGCCGAGCAGTACTTC
CDR3: CASEVGLAAEQYF
size: few
V: TRBV2
length: 13
D: TRBD2
J: TRBJ2-7

DNA: TGTGCCAGCAGCACACTAGCGGGGGGCCGAGGTGAGCAGTTCTTC
CDR3: CASSTLAGGRGEQFF
size: .
V: TRBV12-3/TRBV12-4
length: 15
D: TRBD2
J: TRBJ2-1

DNA: TGTGCCTGGAGTGTCTTTGGGGCGAGCAGGATAGCCAAAAACATTCAGTACTTC
CDR3: CAWSVFGASRIAKNIQYF
size: .
V: TRBV30
length: 18
D: .
J: TRBJ2-4

DNA: TGTGCCAGCAGCTTAGAGGTTGACGCAAGACACAATGAGCAGTTCTTC
CDR3: CASSLEVDARHNEQFF
size: many
V: TRBV7-2
length: 16
D: .
J: TRBJ2-1

DNA: TGTGCCAGCAGCTTAGTATCTGGACAGGGTAATGAAAAACTGTTTTTT
CDR3: CASSLVSGQGNEKLFF
size: .
V: TRBV7-2
length: 16
D: TRBD1
J: TRBJ1-4

DNA: TGTGCCAGCAGGGGGCCAGGGTACGAGAGTGAAAAACTGTTTTTT
CDR3: CASRGPGYESEKLFF
size: few
V: TRBV7-2
length: 15
D: .
J: TRBJ1-4

DNA: TGTGCCAGCAATGCCCCGGGACAGGGATCCTACAATGAGCAGTTCTTC
CDR3: CASNAPGQGSYNEQFF
size: .
V: TRBV12-3/TRBV12-4
length: 16
D: TRBD1
J: TRBJ2-1

DNA: TGTGCCAGCGGACGGGACAGGGGGCATGGCTACACCTTC
CDR3: CASGRDRGHGYTF
size: few
V: TRBV28
length: 13
D: TRBD1
J: TRBJ1-2

DNA: TGCGCCAGCAGCTTAGGACAGGGCTCAACCTACGAGCAGTACTTC
CDR3: CASSLGQGSTYEQYF
size: .
V: TRBV5-1
length: 15
D: TRBD1
J: TRBJ2-7